Described below is a single T cell receptor beta chain sequence and its context. The antigen remains undetermined. Treatment in this sample: roughly 10-day PBMC culture with coronavirus spike peptide pools or control peptides (ViraFEST assay). Culture of approximately 2.1 million PBMCs per well took place with about 9 IU/ml IL-2 and 9 to 10 ug/ml peptide pools. This sample was taken from a study of vaccination and CD4 T cells after COVID-19. The wider study: A positive SARS-CoV-2 nasal swab PCR result was recorded for each convalescent patient; about nine were mild and one severe.

The Oncomine TCR Beta short-read assay was what sequenced the DNA obtained from cultured CD4+ T cells. The authors extracted genomic DNA from cultured CD4+ T cells. TCRdb called the PCR reads again in MiXCR, with one record for every CDR3 protein. This table holds approximately 20,000 distinct CDR3 sequences, around 48% found once. The sequencing here drew on CD4+ T cells from blood, cultured in vitro, taken before SARS-CoV-2 vaccination. This TCR derives from a human donor who had recovered from COVID-19.

The CDR3 DNA is TGCGCCAGCAGCTTGGGGGGGGCGAGTGAGGATGGCTACACCTTC. Translation gives CASSLGGASEDGYTF. The rearrangement uses TRBV5-1 and TRBJ1-2; the D gene is possibly TRBD1 (6 bases). The V gene's germline CDR1 is SGHRS and CDR2 YFSETQ. V was clipped by 0 bases and J by 6 bases, with 15 bases between them. CDR3 length equals 15 residues.